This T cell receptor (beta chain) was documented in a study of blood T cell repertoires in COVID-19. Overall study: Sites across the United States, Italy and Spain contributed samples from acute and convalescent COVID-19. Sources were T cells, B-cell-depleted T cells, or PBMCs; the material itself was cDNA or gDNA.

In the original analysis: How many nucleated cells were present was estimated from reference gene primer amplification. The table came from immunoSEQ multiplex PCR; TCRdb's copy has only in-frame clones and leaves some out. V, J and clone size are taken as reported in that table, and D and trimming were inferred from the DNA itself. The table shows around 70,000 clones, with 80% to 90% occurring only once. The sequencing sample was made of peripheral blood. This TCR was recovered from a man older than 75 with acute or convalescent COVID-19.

The CDR3 DNA follows: TGTGCCAGTAGTATAGATCTTATGACAGGAGTGAACACTGAAGCTTTCTTT. Translation: CASSIDLMTGVNTEAFF. V usage is TRBV19 and J usage is TRBJ1-1; maybe TRBD1 (6 bases). Germline loops: CDR1 LNHDA, CDR2 SQIVND (reference sequence). The V end lost 0 bases, the J end lost 0 bases, and 14 bases lay between the germline ends. The CDR3 totals 17 residues.